A single sample gave rise to the 16 T cell receptor beta chains below, sequenced in a study of cytomegalovirus exposure and HLA in healthy donors. PCR used 60 Vbeta primers and 13 Jbeta primers. The assay was immunoSEQ multiplex PCR, and TCRdb's table has in-frame clones only and misses some. This sample's table reports 38,000 or so clones. What was sequenced was PBMCs. The receptors shown here come from a man aged 35-49 years in good health and CMV-seropositive.

Of note for this clone: An end of the junction differs from the germline gene, which may be a read error. The chain uses TRBV11-2 and TRBJ2-3; 8 positions match TRBD1. Germline assignment: CDR1 SGHAT and CDR2 FQNNGV. CDR3 length equals 14 residues. The CDR3 sequence is CASSPGQATDAQYF. The CDR3 nucleotides read TGTGCCAGCAGCCCGGGACAGGCAACAGATGCGCAGTATTTT.

J is TRBJ2-7 and V is TRBV19; D is possibly TRBD1 (7 bases). This CDR3 contains 14 residues. Germline V gene sequence: CDR1 LNHDA, CDR2 SQIVND (reference sequence). Trimming removed 1 base at V and 6 bases at J, with 13 bases between. CDR3 sequence: CASSIGRGQGEQYF. For the CDR3, the DNA is TGTGCCAGTAGTATAGGGAGGGGGCAGGGCGAGCAGTACTTC.

V usage is TRBV6-1 and J usage is TRBJ1-5; the D is unclear. V dropped 3 bases and J dropped 11 bases, with 14 bases sitting between them. The CDR3 is made up of 13 amino acids. Germline V gene lookup returns CDR1 MNHNS and CDR2 SASEGT. CDR3 in amino acids: CASSETYEGAQHF. CDR3 sequence (DNA): TGTGCCAGCAGTGAGACTTACGAGGGTGCCCAGCATTTT.

J is TRBJ2-7 and V is TRBV27, with TRBD2 matching 11 bases. After removal of 3 bases from V and 8 bases from J, the junction contained 9 bases not matched to a gene. The CDR3 has 15 amino acids. The germline CDR1 and CDR2 sequences are MNHEY and SMNVEV (reference sequence). The CDR3 reads CASSFLSGRVEKQYF. In nucleotides, the CDR3 is TGTGCCAGCAGTTTCCTTAGCGGGAGGGTGGAGAAGCAGTACTTC.

V is TRBV4-1 and J is TRBJ1-6, with 7 nucleotides matching TRBD1. Per germline, CDR1 MGHRA and CDR2 YSYEKL. The V segment lost 2 bases and the J segment 6 bases; nucleotides outside the gene matches: 4. This CDR3 has 15 amino acids. The CDR3 spells CASSQPGQINSPLHF. The CDR3 DNA sequence: TGCGCCAGCAGCCAACCGGGACAGATTAATTCACCCCTCCACTTT.

This rearrangement joins TRBV4-1 to TRBJ1-2; D possibly corresponds to TRBD1 (5 bases). The CDR3 spans 14 residues. CDR1 MGHRA and CDR2 YSYEKL come from the germline V gene. V lost 4 bases and J lost 2, with 11 bases in between. CDR3 nucleotides: TGCGCCAGCAGCCTAGGGGAGGGAAACTATGGCTACACCTTC. Its translation: CASSLGEGNYGYTF.

J is TRBJ2-3 and V is TRBV5-3; 12 bases are shared with TRBD2. TRBV5-3 is marked as an open reading frame, function uncertain. The CDR3 totals 14 residues. After removal of 6 bases from V and 5 bases from J, the junction contained 4 bases not matched to a gene. The CDR3 DNA follows: TGTGCCAGAACACCGGGACTAGCGGGAGATACGCAGTATTTT. It encodes CARTPGLAGDTQYF.

The gene calls are TRBV7-8 and TRBJ1-3; possibly TRBD1 for D (6 bases). Between the trimmed V and J ends, which lost 3 bases and 6 bases, there was a span of 15 bases. Germline-derived CDR1 and CDR2 are SGHVS and FQNEAQ. The CDR3 has 15 amino acids. The CDR3 here is CASSFGRQVTNTIYF. The CDR3 DNA is TGTGCCAGCAGCTTTGGGAGACAGGTGACAAACACCATATATTTT. Filled out from reference TRBV7-8 and TRBJ1-3, the complete variable domain reads GAGVSQSPRYKVAKRGQDVALRCDPISGHVSLFWYQQALGQGPEFLTYFQNEAQLDKSGLPSDRFFAERPEGSVSTLKIQRTQQEDSAVYLCASSFGRQVTNTIYFGEGSWLTVV.

The chain combines TRBV6-5 with TRBJ2-3; 7 nucleotides align to TRBD2. J gave up 6 bases and V 6 bases, and 6 bases lay outside the gene matches. The germline V gene has CDR1 MNHEY and CDR2 SVGAGI. The CDR3 loop spans 13 amino acids. Written as DNA, the CDR3 is TGTGCCAGCAGCCTTGACGGGAGGGATACGCAGTATTTT. Translation gives CASSLDGRDTQYF.

This chain joins TRBV11-3 and TRBJ2-2; possible D gene TRBD1, 7 bases. Germline loops: CDR1 SGHNT, CDR2 YENEEA. CDR3 size: 16 residues. Trimming cost V 1 base and J 7 bases, with 16 bases left between them. CDR3 in amino acids: CASSLVQGGVGGELFF. The CDR3 region has the DNA TGTGCCAGCAGCTTAGTTCAGGGGGGTGTTGGCGGGGAGCTGTTTTTT.

This chain connects TRBV2 to TRBJ1-2, with a possible D match to TRBD1 (6 bases). This CDR3 region has 13 residues. V was shortened by 3 bases and J by 7 bases, with 12 bases between the two germline ends. CDR1 SNHLY and CDR2 FYNNEI come from the germline V gene. The CDR3 DNA is TGTGCCAGCAGTGACTCACAGGGATCTGGCTACACCTTC. This translates into CASSDSQGSGYTF.

This rearrangement joins TRBV9 to TRBJ2-5, with 8 bases that match TRBD1. The J call may be in error: the DNA end matches TRBJ2-7 better. From germline, CDR1 is SGDLS and CDR2 YYNGEE. The CDR3 spans 16 residues. CDR3 sequence: CASSSRRTGKSYEQYF. In nucleotides, the CDR3 is TGTGCCAGCAGCTCGAGACGGACAGGGAAATCCTACGAGCAGTACTTC.

The chain is built from TRBV7-9 and TRBJ1-1; the D is unclear. The CDR3 has 14 amino acids. CDR1 and CDR2 (germline): SEHNR, FQNEAQ (reference sequence). V gave up 0 bases and J gave up 8 bases, with 13 bases separating them. CDR3 region: CASSLAGGAGEAFF. DNA of the CDR3: TGTGCCAGCAGCTTAGCGGGCGGCGCGGGGGAAGCTTTCTTT.

This rearrangement joins TRBV7-6 to TRBJ2-1, with D uncertain. Germline V gene data show CDR1 as SGHVS and CDR2 as FNYEAQ. This CDR3 is built from 16 residues. V lost 0 bases and J lost 5, with 14 bases in between. The CDR3 region has the DNA TGTGCCAGCAGCTTAGCACCGAGAGGTGAGGACAATGAGCAGTTCTTC. Protein product: CASSLAPRGEDNEQFF.

V and J are TRBV5-4 and TRBJ2-2; TRBD2 agrees at 12 bases. In germline, CDR1 is SGHNT, CDR2 YYREEE (reference sequence). Germline trimming cut 4 bases from V and 7 bases from J; bases unmatched to any gene: 5. The CDR3 consists of 15 residues. CDR3 sequence: CASSDTSGRNGELFF. CDR3 DNA: TGTGCCAGCAGCGACACTAGCGGGAGGAACGGGGAGCTGTTTTTT.

The chain links TRBV5-6 to TRBJ2-2, with 13 positions matching TRBD2. Germline V gene lookup returns CDR1 SGHDT and CDR2 YYEEEE. Germline trimming cut 5 bases from V and 10 bases from J; bases unmatched to any gene: 17. This CDR3 has 18 residues. For the CDR3, the DNA is TGTGCCAGCAGGTTGCGACTAGCGGGAGGTCCCCGTCACGAGGAGCTGTTTTTT. Its protein is CASRLRLAGGPRHEELFF.